Listed below are T cell receptor beta chains from one sample, sequenced in a study of T cell responses to AZD1222 COVID-19 vaccine. The method was immunoSEQ multiplex PCR; TCRdb's version includes in-frame clones alone and lacks a portion of them. Counted here are under 200,000 clones, approximately 91% occurring once; the ten biggest clones make up roughly 0.99%. Sequenced here: peripheral blood, sampled on day 0 of AZD1222 vaccination. These receptors all stem from an adult in good health. Both conserved end residues are part of each CDR3. A D gene is named only where the DNA matches it firmly. The size entry is marked missing in some rows and otherwise reads once, few, many or a size class.

CDR3 protein: CASSLRDRGPTDTQYF; CDR3 DNA: TGTGCCAGCAGCCTCCGGGACAGGGGGCCCACAGATACGCAGTATTTT; clone size: .; J gene: TRBJ2-3; V gene: TRBV7-8; D gene: TRBD1
CDR3 protein: CASSIPFRGGSNTEAFF; CDR3 DNA: TGTGCCAGTAGTATTCCCTTTAGGGGTGGATCGAACACTGAAGCTTTCTTT; clone size: .; J gene: TRBJ1-1; V gene: TRBV19; D gene: .
CDR3 protein: CASSGTARWGYGYTF; CDR3 DNA: TGTGCCAGTAGTGGGACAGCGAGGTGGGGCTATGGCTACACCTTC; clone size: .; J gene: TRBJ1-2; V gene: TRBV19; D gene: TRBD1
CDR3 protein: CASSELAITYNEQFF; CDR3 DNA: TGTGCCAGCAGTGAATTAGCAATAACTTACAATGAGCAGTTCTTC; clone size: .; J gene: TRBJ2-1; V gene: TRBV6-1; D gene: .
CDR3 protein: CASSLIAYSQETQYF; CDR3 DNA: TGTGCCAGCAGCTTAATAGCCTATTCCCAAGAGACCCAGTACTTC; clone size: .; J gene: TRBJ2-5; V gene: TRBV7-8; D gene: .
CDR3 protein: CASSETQGVGYGYTF; CDR3 DNA: TGTGCCAGTAGTGAGACCCAGGGGGTAGGGTATGGCTACACCTTC; clone size: .; J gene: TRBJ1-2; V gene: TRBV19; D gene: TRBD1
CDR3 protein: CSVAGTVTYEQYF; CDR3 DNA: TGCAGCGTTGCTGGGACAGTAACCTACGAGCAGTACTTC; clone size: .; J gene: TRBJ2-7; V gene: TRBV29-1; D gene: TRBD1
CDR3 protein: CASSLATGTNEKLFF; CDR3 DNA: TGTGCCAGCAGCTTAGCGACAGGAACAAATGAAAAACTGTTTTTT; clone size: .; J gene: TRBJ1-4; V gene: TRBV7-9; D gene: .
CDR3 protein: CSVEETSRYF; CDR3 DNA: TGCAGCGTTGAAGAAACGTCACGGTACTTC; clone size: .; J gene: TRBJ2-5; V gene: TRBV29-1; D gene: .
CDR3 protein: CASSMDEAWSEQYF; CDR3 DNA: TGTGCCAGCAGCATGGACGAGGCTTGGAGCGAGCAGTACTTC; clone size: .; J gene: TRBJ2-7; V gene: TRBV3-1/TRBV3-2; D gene: .
CDR3 protein: CASSQRMRNEQYF; CDR3 DNA: TGCGCCAGCAGCCAACGCATGAGAAACGAGCAGTACTTC; clone size: .; J gene: TRBJ2-7; V gene: TRBV4-1; D gene: .
CDR3 protein: CAISAHTGTGPGELFF; CDR3 DNA: TGTGCCATCAGTGCCCATACGGGGACAGGGCCCGGGGAGCTGTTTTTT; clone size: .; J gene: TRBJ2-2; V gene: TRBV10-3; D gene: TRBD1
CDR3 protein: CASSHDRAEEQYF; CDR3 DNA: TGTGCCAGCTCACACGACAGGGCGGAGGAGCAGTACTTC; clone size: .; J gene: TRBJ2-7; V gene: TRBV18; D gene: TRBD1
CDR3 protein: CASSTTGTGLRGREKLFF; CDR3 DNA: TGTGCCAGCAGTACCACCGGGACAGGACTTCGGGGTAGAGAAAAACTGTTTTTT; clone size: .; J gene: TRBJ1-4; V gene: TRBV6-2/TRBV6-3; D gene: TRBD1
CDR3 protein: CASSLGTGPSRQYF; CDR3 DNA: TGTGCCAGCAGCCTCGGGACAGGGCCCTCGAGACAGTATTTT; clone size: .; J gene: TRBJ2-3; V gene: TRBV3-1/TRBV3-2; D gene: TRBD1
CDR3 protein: CSVEVGGTGWNEQYF; CDR3 DNA: TGCAGCGTTGAAGTAGGGGGGACAGGGTGGAACGAGCAGTACTTC; clone size: .; J gene: TRBJ2-7; V gene: TRBV29-1; D gene: TRBD1
CDR3 protein: CASSLNSGSETQYF; CDR3 DNA: TGTGCCAGCAGCCTGAACTCCGGGAGTGAGACCCAGTACTTC; clone size: .; J gene: TRBJ2-5; V gene: TRBV5-4; D gene: .
CDR3 protein: CASSQGRGGGEVVGGYTF; CDR3 DNA: TGTGCCAGCAGCCAAGGGAGAGGGGGCGGGGAAGTTGTAGGTGGCTACACCTTC; clone size: .; J gene: TRBJ1-2; V gene: TRBV7-8; D gene: TRBD1
CDR3 protein: CASSLGVSAVKLFF; CDR3 DNA: TGTGCCAGCAGCTTGGGTGTGTCGGCTGTAAAACTGTTTTTT; clone size: .; J gene: TRBJ1-4; V gene: TRBV5-6; D gene: .
CDR3 protein: CASSDGVDSLLGYTF; CDR3 DNA: TGTGCCAGCAGTGACGGGGTGGACAGCTTATTGGGCTACACCTTC; clone size: .; J gene: TRBJ1-2; V gene: TRBV6-4; D gene: .
CDR3 protein: CASRALAGGKEQYF; CDR3 DNA: TGTGCCAGCAGGGCGCTAGCGGGAGGGAAGGAGCAGTACTTC; clone size: .; J gene: TRBJ2-7; V gene: TRBV2; D gene: TRBD2
CDR3 protein: CASSQDPLQGVYTGELFF; CDR3 DNA: TGTGCCAGCAGCCAAGATCCGTTACAGGGGGTCTACACCGGGGAGCTGTTTTTT; clone size: .; J gene: TRBJ2-2; V gene: TRBV3-1/TRBV3-2; D gene: TRBD1
CDR3 protein: CASSVGGTGHYGYTF; CDR3 DNA: TGTGCCAGCAGCGTAGGAGGGACAGGACACTATGGCTACACCTTC; clone size: once; J gene: TRBJ1-2; V gene: TRBV9; D gene: TRBD1
CDR3 protein: CAISELRVRGTEAFF; CDR3 DNA: TGTGCCATCAGTGAGCTCAGGGTACGAGGCACTGAAGCTTTCTTT; clone size: .; J gene: TRBJ1-1; V gene: TRBV10-3; D gene: .
CDR3 protein: CASRNSIGPNTEAFF; CDR3 DNA: TGTGCCAGCAGGAACAGCATCGGTCCGAACACTGAAGCTTTCTTT; clone size: .; J gene: TRBJ1-1; V gene: TRBV6-5; D gene: .
CDR3 protein: CASSSPLRDRDSNTEAFF; CDR3 DNA: TGTGCCAGCAGCTCACCACTCCGGGACAGGGATTCGAACACTGAAGCTTTCTTT; clone size: .; J gene: TRBJ1-1; V gene: TRBV11-2; D gene: TRBD1